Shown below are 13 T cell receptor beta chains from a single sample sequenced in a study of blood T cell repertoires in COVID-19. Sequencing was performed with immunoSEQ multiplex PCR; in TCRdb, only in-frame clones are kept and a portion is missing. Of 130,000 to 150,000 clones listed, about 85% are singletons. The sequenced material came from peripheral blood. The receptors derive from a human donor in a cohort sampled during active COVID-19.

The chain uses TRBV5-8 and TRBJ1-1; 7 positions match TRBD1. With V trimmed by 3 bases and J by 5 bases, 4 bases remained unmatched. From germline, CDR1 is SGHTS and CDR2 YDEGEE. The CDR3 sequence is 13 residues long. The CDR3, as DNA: TGTGCCAGCAGCTCGGACAGGAGGACTGAAGCTTTCTTT. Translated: CASSSDRRTEAFF.

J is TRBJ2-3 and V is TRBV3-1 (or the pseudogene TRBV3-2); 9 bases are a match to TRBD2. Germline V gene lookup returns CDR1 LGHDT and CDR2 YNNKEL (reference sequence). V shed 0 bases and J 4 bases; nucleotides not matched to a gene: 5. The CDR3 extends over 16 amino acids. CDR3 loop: CASSQEPAGGPDTQYF. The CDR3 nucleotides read TGTGCCAGCAGCCAAGAACCAGCGGGGGGCCCAGATACGCAGTATTTT.

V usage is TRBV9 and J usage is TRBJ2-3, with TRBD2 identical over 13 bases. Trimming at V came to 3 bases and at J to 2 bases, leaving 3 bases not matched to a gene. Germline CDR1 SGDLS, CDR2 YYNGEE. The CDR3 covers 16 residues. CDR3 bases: TGTGCCAGCAGCGGCGGGACTAGCGGGACCACAGATACGCAGTATTTT. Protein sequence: CASSGGTSGTTDTQYF. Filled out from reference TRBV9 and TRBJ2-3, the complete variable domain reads DSGVTQTPKHLITATGQRVTLRCSPRSGDLSVYWYQQSLDQGLQFLIQYYNGEERAKGNILERFSAQQFPDLHSELNLSSLELGDSALYFCASSGGTSGTTDTQYFGPGTRLTVL.

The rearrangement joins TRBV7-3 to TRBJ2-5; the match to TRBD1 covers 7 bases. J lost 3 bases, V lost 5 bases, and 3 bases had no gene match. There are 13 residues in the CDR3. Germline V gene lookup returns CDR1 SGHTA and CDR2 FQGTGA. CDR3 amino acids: CASSPGTEETQYF. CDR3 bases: TGTGCCAGCAGCCCCGGGACAGAAGAGACCCAGTACTTC. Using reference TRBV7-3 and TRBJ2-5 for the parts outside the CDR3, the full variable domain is GAGVSQTPSNKVTEKGKYVELRCDPISGHTALYWYRQSLGQGPEFLIYFQGTGAADDSGLPNDRFFAVRPEGSVSTLKIQRTERGDSAVYLCASSPGTEETQYFGPGTRLLVL.

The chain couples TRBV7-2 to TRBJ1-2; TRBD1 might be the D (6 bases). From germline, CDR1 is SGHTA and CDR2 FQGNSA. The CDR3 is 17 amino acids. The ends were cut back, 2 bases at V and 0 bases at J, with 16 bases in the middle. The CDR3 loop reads CASSLSWGGLTNYGYTF. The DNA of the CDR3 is TGTGCCAGCAGCTTATCCTGGGGGGGCCTGACTAACTATGGCTACACCTTC.

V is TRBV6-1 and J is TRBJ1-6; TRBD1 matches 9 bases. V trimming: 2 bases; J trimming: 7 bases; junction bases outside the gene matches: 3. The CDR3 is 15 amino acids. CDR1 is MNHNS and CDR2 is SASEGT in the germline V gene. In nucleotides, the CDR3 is TGTGCCAGCAGTGAAATGGGACAGGGAAATTCACCCCTCCACTTT. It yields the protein CASSEMGQGNSPLHF.

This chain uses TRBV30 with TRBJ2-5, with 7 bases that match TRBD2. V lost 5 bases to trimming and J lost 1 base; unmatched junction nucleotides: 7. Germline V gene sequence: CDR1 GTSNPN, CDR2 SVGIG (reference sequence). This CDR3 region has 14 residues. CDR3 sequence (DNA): TGTGCCTGGGGGGGATTAGCGGGCCAAGAGACCCAGTACTTC. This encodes CAWGGLAGQETQYF.

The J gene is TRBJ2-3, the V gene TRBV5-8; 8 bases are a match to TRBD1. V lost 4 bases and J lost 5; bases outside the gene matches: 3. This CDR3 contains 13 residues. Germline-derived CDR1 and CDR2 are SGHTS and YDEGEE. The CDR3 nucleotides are TGTGCCAGCAGCAATGACAGGGGAGATACGCAGTATTTT. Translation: CASSNDRGDTQYF. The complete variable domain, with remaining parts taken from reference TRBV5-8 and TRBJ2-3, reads EAGVTQSPTHLIKTRGQQATLRCSPISGHTSVYWYQQALGLGLQFLLWYDEGEERNRGNFPPRFSGRQFPNYSSELNVNALELEDSALYLCASSNDRGDTQYFGPGTRLTVL.

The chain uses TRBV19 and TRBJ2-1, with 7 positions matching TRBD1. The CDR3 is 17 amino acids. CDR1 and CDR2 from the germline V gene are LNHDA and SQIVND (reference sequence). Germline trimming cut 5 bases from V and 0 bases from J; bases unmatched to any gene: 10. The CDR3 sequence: CASSPRDRSGSYNEQFF. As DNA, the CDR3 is TGTGCCAGTAGTCCCCGGGACAGATCGGGCTCCTACAATGAGCAGTTCTTC.

CDR3 loop: CASSQVEGERDTQYF. The CDR3 nucleotides read TGTGCCAGCAGCCAAGTAGAGGGAGAACGAGATACGCAGTATTTT. This chain joins TRBV4-2 and TRBJ2-3, with TRBD2 as a possible D gene (5 bases). This CDR3 is built from 15 residues. V lost 1 base, J lost 5 bases, and 13 bases lay in between. Germline V lookup: CDR1 LGHNA, CDR2 YNFKEQ.

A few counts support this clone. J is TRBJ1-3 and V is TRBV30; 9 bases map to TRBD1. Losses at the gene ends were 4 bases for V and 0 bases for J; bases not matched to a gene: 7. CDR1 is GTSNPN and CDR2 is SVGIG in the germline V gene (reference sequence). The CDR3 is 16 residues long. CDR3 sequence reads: CAWTPQGASSGNTIYF. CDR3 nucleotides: TGTGCCTGGACCCCACAGGGGGCGAGCTCTGGAAACACCATATATTTT.

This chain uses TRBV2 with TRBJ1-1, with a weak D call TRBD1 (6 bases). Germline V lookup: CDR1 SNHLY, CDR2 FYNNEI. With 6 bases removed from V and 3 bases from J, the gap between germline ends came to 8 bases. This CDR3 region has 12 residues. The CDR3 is CASRAGDTEAFF. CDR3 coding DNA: TGTGCCAGCAGGGCAGGGGACACTGAAGCTTTCTTT.

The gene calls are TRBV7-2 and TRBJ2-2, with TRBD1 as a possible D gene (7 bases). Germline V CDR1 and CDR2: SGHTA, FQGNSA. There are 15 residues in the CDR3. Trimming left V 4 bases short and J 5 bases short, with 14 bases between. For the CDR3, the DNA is TGTGCCAGCAGCTGGGGGGACAGATTAACCGGGGAGCTGTTTTTT. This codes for CASSWGDRLTGELFF. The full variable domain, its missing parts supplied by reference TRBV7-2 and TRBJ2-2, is GAGVSQSPSNKVTEKGKDVELRCDPISGHTALYWYRQSLGQGLEFLIYFQGNSAPDKSGLPSDRFSAERTGGSVSTLTIQRTQQEDSAVYLCASSWGDRLTGELFFGEGSRLTVL.